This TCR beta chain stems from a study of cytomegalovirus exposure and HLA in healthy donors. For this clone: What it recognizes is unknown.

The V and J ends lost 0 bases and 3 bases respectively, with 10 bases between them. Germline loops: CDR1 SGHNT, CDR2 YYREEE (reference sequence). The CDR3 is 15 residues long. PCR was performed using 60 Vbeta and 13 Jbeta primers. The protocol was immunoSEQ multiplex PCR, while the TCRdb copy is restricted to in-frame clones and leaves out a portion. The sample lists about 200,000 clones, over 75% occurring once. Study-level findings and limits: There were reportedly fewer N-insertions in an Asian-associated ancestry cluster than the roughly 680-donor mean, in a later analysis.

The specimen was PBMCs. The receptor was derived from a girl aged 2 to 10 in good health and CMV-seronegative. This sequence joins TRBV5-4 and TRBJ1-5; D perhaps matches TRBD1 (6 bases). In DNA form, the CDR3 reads TGTGCCAGCAGCTTGGATAGGGGGACCAATCAGCCCCAGCATTTT. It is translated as CASSLDRGTNQPQHF.